This T cell receptor (beta chain) was documented in a study of cytomegalovirus exposure and HLA in healthy donors. The CDR3 is 14 amino acids. Germline lookup yields CDR1 MNHEY and CDR2 SVGAGI. The germline V and J ends were trimmed by 5 bases and 6 bases, with 16 bases remaining between them. This clone has a handful of counts. Its antigen is undetermined. The PCR had 60 Vbeta and 13 Jbeta primers. Repertoires were generated with immunoSEQ multiplex PCR, while TCRdb's copy carries only in-frame clones and drops some. This sample has around 150,000 clones, with about 64% found just once. Findings and limits, study-wide: Excluded were some V segments that proved indistinguishable, including TRBV6-2 and TRBV6-3. The authors listed 150 to 200 TCR beta chains as cytomegalovirus-associated. Later analysis identified 17,000 or so TCR beta sequences associated with HLA alleles, using a false discovery rate threshold of 0.05.

Donors had nominal health at sampling but likely had unrecorded immune exposures. The rearrangement links TRBV6-5 to TRBJ1-2; D perhaps matches TRBD1 (5 bases). The clonotype was recovered from a woman in her twenties or thirties in good health and CMV-seropositive. Sequenced sample: PBMCs. The CDR3 sequence is CASSDTGRGNGYTF. CDR3 nucleotide sequence: TGTGCCAGCAGTGATACGGGACGGGGGAATGGCTACACCTTC.